The 32 T cell receptor beta chains below come from one sample, sequenced in a study of immune heterogeneity within non-small cell lung tumors. Amplification of TCR beta CDR3 was performed by multiplex PCR with 32 V and 13 J primers. TCRdb passed the multiplex PCR reads through MiXCR, listing each CDR3 protein once. The sample carries some 9,300 distinct CDR3 sequences, approximately 31% recorded once. Template input was genomic DNA from bulk tumor (600 ng per sample). Far-apart biopsies, several per primary tumor, were taken during surgery. Curative operations were performed on patients who had untreated, newly diagnosed non-small cell lung cancer. The sequenced sample consisted of lung tumor tissue. All receptors derive from a man between 60 and 70 years old with non-small cell lung cancer.

This chain connects TRBV10-1 to TRBJ2-2; no clear D. The germline V and J ends were trimmed by 6 bases and 1 base, with 9 bases remaining between them. The germline V gene encodes CDR1 WNHNN and CDR2 SYGVQD (reference sequence). The CDR3 loop spans 14 amino acids. The DNA of the CDR3 is TGCGCCAGCAGCCTGACCAGGAACACCGGGGAGCTGTTTTTT. It specifies CASSLTRNTGELFF.

This clonotype was seen a handful of times. Just one base apart from a much larger clone, this may be a read error. The genes are TRBV4-1 and TRBJ2-5, with TRBD2 identical over 7 bases. Germline V gene data show CDR1 as MGHRA and CDR2 as YSYEKL. V gave up 1 base and J gave up 7 bases; unmatched junction bases: 9. CDR3 size: 15 residues. CDR3 amino acids: CASSQAGLGVGTQYF. The CDR3 DNA reads as TGCGCCAGCAGCCAAGCCGGACTAGGGGTTGGGACCCAGTACTTC.

This chain uses TRBV28 with TRBJ1-1; 9 nucleotides align to TRBD1. V trimming: 6 bases; J trimming: 1 base; junction bases outside the gene matches: 6. Germline V gene data show CDR1 as MDHEN and CDR2 as SYDVKM. This CDR3 has 15 amino acids. CDR3 protein: CASRLPGQGNTEAFF. The CDR3 nucleotides read TGTGCCAGCAGGTTGCCGGGACAGGGGAACACTGAAGCTTTCTTT.

By frequency in the sample, this clonotype is medium-sized. CDR3: CASRGTGTGIYEQYF. As DNA, the CDR3 is TGTGCCAGCAGAGGGACCGGGACAGGGATTTACGAGCAGTACTTC. The chain uses TRBV6-2 or TRBV6-3 and TRBJ2-7; 9 bases fit TRBD1. Germline assignment: CDR1 MNHEY and CDR2 SVGEGT. V lost 6 bases to trimming and J lost 4 bases; unmatched junction nucleotides: 10. The CDR3 consists of 15 residues.

This clonotype has at least ten counts. J is TRBJ1-4 and V is TRBV18; no firm D call. Trimming took 3 bases from V and 8 from J, leaving 10 bases between them. This CDR3 has 13 residues. Germline V lookup: CDR1 KGHSH, CDR2 LQKENI. CDR3 DNA: TGTGCCAGCTCACCGAGGGAGGGCGAAAAACTGTTTTTT. Translated, it gives CASSPREGEKLFF.

The rearrangement joins TRBV6-5 to TRBJ1-1; D is ambiguous. The germline V gene encodes CDR1 MNHEY and CDR2 SVGAGI. V was pared by 2 bases and J by 13 bases, with 11 bases between. The CDR3 runs 11 residues. CDR3 DNA sequence: TGTGCCAGCAGTTACGAGGTAGCGCTTTTCTTT. As protein: CASSYEVALFF.

By share, this clonotype ranks as medium-sized. The chain joins TRBV7-2 to TRBJ2-2; 8 bases agree with TRBD2. Trimming removed 0 bases from V and 6 bases from J; junction bases left unmatched: 3. This CDR3 spans 15 amino acids. Germline V CDR1 and CDR2: SGHTA, FQGNSA. CDR3 sequence: CASSLAGTRAGELFF. The CDR3 DNA follows: TGTGCCAGCAGCTTAGCCGGGACTAGGGCCGGGGAGCTGTTTTTT.

This clonotype is medium-sized by share. V usage is TRBV19 and J usage is TRBJ2-3; 7 bases line up with TRBD2. Per the germline V gene, CDR1 is LNHDA and CDR2 is SQIVND (reference sequence). J lost 1 base, V lost 3 bases, and 1 base had no gene match. This CDR3 is built from 14 residues. CDR3 sequence reads: CASSILAGTDTQYF. DNA of the CDR3: TGTGCCAGTAGTATCCTAGCGGGCACAGATACGCAGTATTTT.

As concerns this clonotype: A much larger clone is a single base away; this may be a read error. Without the conserved terminal phenylalanine or tryptophan, this CDR3 likely stems from a read error. The chain is built from TRBV20-1 and TRBJ2-7, with D perhaps matching TRBD1 or TRBD2 (8 bases each). V gave up 3 bases and J gave up 6 bases, with 27 bases separating them. Germline V gene data show CDR1 as DFQATT and CDR2 as SNEGSKA (reference sequence). CDR3 size: 17 residues. The CDR3 is CSARRPGRDRSGGEQYL. Here the CDR3 DNA reads TGCAGTGCTAGGAGGCCGGGACGGGACAGGAGCGGGGGCGAGCAGTACCTC.

The chain is built from TRBV6-1 and TRBJ1-2; 7 bases are a match to TRBD1. Germline V gives CDR1 MNHNS, CDR2 SASEGT. The CDR3 contains 15 residues. The V and J ends lost 2 bases and 2 bases, in that order; junction bases with no gene match: 5. In DNA form, the CDR3 reads TGTGCCAGCAGTGAAATACAGGGGACGAACTATGGCTACACCTTC. Residues: CASSEIQGTNYGYTF.

This chain joins TRBV24-1 and TRBJ2-5; weak D call: TRBD2 (6 bases). Trimming took 4 bases from V and 4 from J, leaving 12 bases between them. This CDR3 has 14 residues. Germline V CDR1 and CDR2: KGHDR, SFDVKD. CDR3 amino acids: CATSDIRGTETQYF. CDR3 DNA sequence: TGTGCCACCAGTGACATCCGGGGGACAGAGACCCAGTACTTC.

J is TRBJ2-2 and V is TRBV27; TRBD2 matches 13 bases. The CDR3 length is 17 residues. V lost 8 bases to trimming and J lost 5 bases; unmatched junction nucleotides: 11. CDR1 and CDR2 from the germline V gene are MNHEY and SMNVEV (reference sequence). DNA for the CDR3: TGTGCCAGCTGGACTAGCGGGGGTAGTTACGGGACCGGGGAGCTGTTTTTT. Translating it yields CASWTSGGSYGTGELFF.

Within the sample, this clonotype is medium-sized. This chain uses TRBV20-1 with TRBJ2-7, with D tentatively TRBD1 or TRBD2 (6 bases each). V lost 0 bases to trimming and J lost 2 bases, with 11 bases between them. The CDR3 has 14 residues. Germline V lookup: CDR1 DFQATT, CDR2 SNEGSKA (reference sequence). The CDR3 loop is CSARDRGGPYEQYF. The CDR3 DNA is TGCAGTGCTAGAGATCGTGGGGGGCCCTACGAGCAGTACTTC.

Judged by abundance, this clonotype is medium-sized. The chain employs TRBV6-1 and TRBJ1-3; a possible D gene is TRBD1 (6 bases). Trimming cost V 6 bases and J 4 bases, with 13 bases left between them. Germline loops: CDR1 MNHNS, CDR2 SASEGT. This CDR3 has 14 amino acids. As DNA, the CDR3 is TGTGCCAGCAGGGGAACAGGGTACGGAAACACCATATATTTT. It specifies CASRGTGYGNTIYF.

V gene TRBV7-8 combines with J gene TRBJ2-3; 7 nucleotides align to TRBD2. The germline V gene encodes CDR1 SGHVS and CDR2 FQNEAQ. The CDR3 sequence is 15 residues long. V lost 5 bases and J lost 1; bases outside the gene matches: 6. The CDR3 DNA reads as TGTGCCAGCAGCGGGGGGGGAGTTGGCACAGATACGCAGTATTTT. Its translation: CASSGGGVGTDTQYF.

By frequency in the sample, this clonotype is medium-sized. The chain employs TRBV19 and TRBJ1-2; weak D call: TRBD1 (5 bases). Trimming pared 4 bases from V and 4 bases from J, leaving 13 bases between. This CDR3 comprises 14 residues. CDR1 is LNHDA, CDR2 SQIVND, per germline (reference sequence). CDR3 region: CASSTGKFVYGYTF. Here the CDR3 DNA reads TGTGCCAGTAGTACAGGGAAGTTTGTCTATGGCTACACCTTC. The variable domain in full, completed from reference TRBV19 and TRBJ1-2, reads DGGITQSPKYLFRKEGQNVTLSCEQNLNHDAMYWYRQDPGQGLRLIYYSQIVNDFQKGDIAEGYSVSREKKESFPLTVTSAQKNPTAFYLCASSTGKFVYGYTFGSGTRLTVV.

This clonotype was seen many times. V gene TRBV20-1 combines with J gene TRBJ2-3; TRBD2 agrees at 11 bases. V lost 3 bases, J lost 6 bases, and 8 bases stayed unmatched. The CDR3 totals 15 residues. Germline V gives CDR1 DFQATT, CDR2 SNEGSKA (reference sequence). CDR3 sequence: CSARKLAGEFDTQYF. CDR3 bases: TGCAGTGCTAGGAAACTAGCGGGAGAGTTTGATACGCAGTATTTT.

This clonotype is categorized as medium-sized. The J gene is TRBJ2-7, the V gene TRBV12-3 or TRBV12-4, with a possible D match to TRBD1 (5 bases). Trimming cost V 6 bases and J 1 base, with 7 bases left between them. CDR3 size: 12 residues. The CDR3 reads CASRRGSYEQYF. The CDR3, as DNA: TGTGCCAGCAGAAGGGGTTCCTACGAGCAGTACTTC.

This chain connects TRBV2 to TRBJ2-2; no definite D call. This CDR3 region has 13 residues. The V and J ends lost 2 bases and 7 bases respectively, with 8 bases between them. The germline gives CDR1 SNHLY, CDR2 FYNNEI. The CDR3 spells CASSEWGNGELFF. The CDR3 DNA follows: TGTGCCAGCAGTGAATGGGGAAACGGGGAGCTGTTTTTT.

This clonotype is medium-sized within its sample. This chain joins TRBV6-2 or TRBV6-3 and TRBJ1-2; 8 bases line up with TRBD1. The CDR3 extends over 13 amino acids. J lost 4 bases, V lost 4 bases, and 2 bases had no gene match. Germline V gene data show CDR1 as MNHEY and CDR2 as SVGEGT. The CDR3 sequence is CASSFTGGYGYTF. The DNA for the CDR3 is TGTGCCAGCAGTTTTACAGGGGGCTATGGCTACACCTTC.

The V call is TRBV6-1, the J call TRBJ2-7; D may be TRBD1 (5 bases). CDR3 size: 13 residues. V gave up 6 bases and J gave up 2 bases, with 11 bases separating them. CDR1 is MNHNS, CDR2 SASEGT, per germline. CDR3: CASRVQVTYEQYF. The CDR3 nucleotides are TGTGCCAGCAGAGTACAGGTTACCTACGAGCAGTACTTC.

By proportion, this clonotype is medium-sized. The chain couples TRBV6-5 to TRBJ1-2; perhaps TRBD1 as D (5 bases). The CDR3 totals 13 residues. Trimming stripped 0 bases from V and 6 bases from J, with 8 bases between. Germline CDR1 MNHEY, CDR2 SVGAGI. The CDR3 DNA reads TGTGCCAGCAGTTACTCCCAGGGTAATGGCTACACCTTC. It specifies CASSYSQGNGYTF.

In its sample, this clonotype is medium-sized. The chain is built from TRBV27 and TRBJ1-6, with 7 bases identical to TRBD1. The CDR3 is 16 amino acids. Germline CDR1 MNHEY, CDR2 SMNVEV (reference sequence). Trimming removed 10 bases from V and 3 bases from J; junction bases left unmatched: 12. The CDR3 here is CATADTGTVYNSPLHF. The CDR3 DNA reads TGTGCCACTGCCGACACTGGGACAGTCTATAATTCACCCCTCCACTTT.

This clonotype is categorized as medium-sized (0.01 to 0.1%). The gene calls are TRBV19 and TRBJ1-5; no clear D. The germline V gene encodes CDR1 LNHDA and CDR2 SQIVND (reference sequence). Between the trimmed V and J ends, which lost 7 bases and 6 bases, there was a span of 19 bases. This CDR3 is built from 15 residues. CDR3 amino acids: CASTTYLESSQPQHF. The CDR3 nucleotides read TGTGCCAGTACAACGTACCTTGAGTCCAGTCAGCCCCAGCATTTT.

This clonotype appeared many times. The genes are TRBV29-1 and TRBJ1-3; 8 bases are a match to TRBD1. V shed 6 bases, J shed 2 bases, and the junction held 6 bases outside the gene matches. Germline CDR1 SQVTM, CDR2 ANQGSEA. This CDR3 region has 14 residues. This CDR3 reads CSVGLGQAGNTIYF. The CDR3 region has the DNA TGCAGCGTGGGGTTGGGACAGGCTGGAAACACCATATATTTT. The full variable domain, its missing parts supplied by reference TRBV29-1 and TRBJ1-3, is SAVISQKPSRDICQRGTSLTIQCQVDSQVTMMFWYRQQPGQSLTLIATANQGSEATYESGFVIDKFPISRPNLTFSTLTVSNMSPEDSSIYLCSVGLGQAGNTIYFGEGSWLTVV.

This clonotype was observed a few times. A much larger clonotype is one base distant, so this may be a read error. This chain uses TRBV7-9 with TRBJ1-6; D remains unclear. Per the germline V gene, CDR1 is SEHNR and CDR2 is FQNEAQ (reference sequence). CDR3 length equals 13 residues. The V and J ends lost 3 bases and 8 bases respectively, with 8 bases between them. The CDR3 region has the DNA TGTGCCAGCAGCTTCATGGCGGATTCACCCCTCCACTTT. Its translation is CASSFMADSPLHF.

This clonotype ranks as medium-sized. CDR3 DNA sequence: TGTGCCAGCAGGGCTGATACAGCGAACACTGAAGCTTTCTTT. Its translation: CASRADTANTEAFF. The chain has TRBV2 and TRBJ1-1, with D hard to call. V was pared by 6 bases and J by 1 base, with 12 bases between. CDR3 length: 14 residues. The V gene's germline CDR1 is SNHLY and CDR2 FYNNEI.

At least ten counts were recorded for this clonotype. The chain combines TRBV5-1 with TRBJ2-3, with 11 bases lining up with TRBD2. Looked up from germline, CDR1 is SGHRS and CDR2 is YFSETQ. With 3 bases clipped from V and 0 bases from J, the junction kept 9 bases outside the gene matches. This CDR3 is built from 18 residues. This CDR3 is CASSSLGTSGISTDTQYF. Here the CDR3 DNA reads TGCGCCAGCAGCTCCCTCGGGACTAGCGGTATTAGCACAGATACGCAGTATTTT. The entire variable domain, with the rest obtained from reference TRBV5-1 and TRBJ2-3, is as follows: KAGVTQTPRYLIKTRGQQVTLSCSPISGHRSVSWYQQTPGQGLQFLFEYFSETQRNKGNFPGRFSGRQFSNSRSEMNVSTLELGDSALYLCASSSLGTSGISTDTQYFGPGTRLTVL.

This clonotype was recorded many times. This CDR3 is CASSPWGGMAYEQYF. CDR3 nucleotide sequence: TGTGCCAGCAGCCCCTGGGGCGGGATGGCCTACGAGCAGTACTTC. This chain joins TRBV7-2 and TRBJ2-7, with D possibly being TRBD2 (6 bases). CDR1 and CDR2 from the germline V gene are SGHTA and FQGNSA. The CDR3 runs to 15 residues. The ends were cut back, 5 bases at V and 2 bases at J, with 16 bases in the middle.

This clonotype was picked up many times. In nucleotides, the CDR3 is TGTGCCAGCAGTGAGCGGGGTAAGACTACGCAGTATTTT. This codes for CASSERGKTTQYF. This chain uses TRBV2 with TRBJ2-3; possible D gene TRBD2, 6 bases. V shed 3 bases and J shed 8 bases, with 12 bases lying between them. Germline V gives CDR1 SNHLY, CDR2 FYNNEI. This CDR3 has 13 amino acids.

This clonotype was found many times. Compared with germline, one end of the junction differs, possibly owing to a read error. The chain links TRBV30 to TRBJ2-2, with a tentative D call TRBD2 (6 bases). The germline V gene encodes CDR1 GTSNPN and CDR2 SVGIG (reference sequence). This CDR3 spans 13 amino acids. CDR3 coding DNA: TGTGCCTGGAGCGGTCTAGCGTTCTCGGAGGTGTTTTTT. As protein: CAWSGLAFSEVFF.

Of note for this clonotype: This is likely a read error, given that the CDR3 carries no conserved phenylalanine or tryptophan at its end. The chain links TRBV7-6 to TRBJ2-2; 8 positions match TRBD2. From germline, CDR1 is SGHVS and CDR2 FNYEAQ. The CDR3 covers 17 residues. CDR3 DNA: TGTGCCAGCAGCTTAGGTCCGGGAGGGCCGATCACCGGGGCGCTGTTTCTT. Protein product: CASSLGPGGPITGALFL.